This T cell receptor (beta chain) derives from a study of blood T cell repertoires in COVID-19 (dated by TCRdb to the early 2020s). Looking at the study overall: Samples from collaborators originated in the United States, Italy and Spain and spanned both the acute and convalescent phases of COVID-19. Where available, HLA class I and class II types were taken from metadata supplied by the sample provider and were not determined by assay-based typing. Samples were obtained from the ongoing ImmuneRACE study (first 160 participants) and from some 1,300 subjects provided by 6 global collaborators. The repertoires were released in a freely available public database meant as a resource for research on the immune response to SARS-CoV-2. The sample metadata nearly always contained a de-identified subject ID, COVID-19 status, age in years and sex. Deeply sampled blood TCRbeta repertoires from subjects exposed to, actively infected with, or recovered from COVID-19 were included in the dataset. The material from the prospective study consisted of cDNA or gDNA derived from T cells, B-cell-depleted T cells, or PBMCs.

Results the study describes overall, beyond this receptor: How much clinical and demographic metadata was included differed by source and by participant, and the metadata was provided uncurated.

The count of this clone is one. Its antigen has not been determined. Base qualities are missing; no much larger clone stands one base away. The immunoSEQ Assay, a bias-controlled multiplex PCR, was used to amplify TCRbeta CDR3 regions from genomic DNA. In the source study's methods: Nucleated cell counts per sample were estimated from amplification of reference gene primers within the assay. To quantify the absolute abundance of each unique TCRbeta CDR3 rearrangement, sequence reads were collapsed and filtered. For each sample, productive Simpson clonality was calculated as the square root of Simpson's diversity index over productive rearrangements. TCRdb re-hosts the immuneACCESS table, in-frame sequences only. Its copies lack some clones; in the studies checked, an unresolved V gene accounts for under half of them, and the cause for the rest is not known. That table supplies the V and J calls and clone size; D and trimming were determined from the DNA. Across this sample there are 52,000 or so clones, with around 84% seen only once. Under 3% of the sample comes from the top ten.

Whole blood was collected in K2EDTA tubes by collaborating institutions according to the institutions' own protocols. For TCRbeta analysis, collaborators shipped samples in one of three forms: frozen whole blood, isolated PBMCs, or DNA extracted from either of those sample types. The CDR3 runs 14 residues from the cysteine to the phenylalanine. This entry keeps only the CDR3 DNA: 42 bases, framed from base 1. The germline V gene supplies CDR1 SGHDT and CDR2 YYEEEE. V is pruned by 1 base and J by 5 bases, leaving 1 base of the junction without a gene match. Sequencing input: peripheral blood. The rearranged chain carries TRBV5-6 and TRBJ1-4, and TRBD1 matches 8 of the central bases. This receptor was obtained from a man aged 50 or older with acute or convalescent COVID-19. The CDR3: CASSLRQGNEKLFF. The DNA reads TGTGCCAGCAGCTTGCGACAGGGGAATGAAAAACTGTTTTTT.